This T cell receptor beta chain was found in a study of early T cells in non-severe SARS-CoV-2 infection. Via MiXCR, TCRdb re-called the 5' RACE reads, giving one row per CDR3 protein. The sample lists tens of thousands of distinct CDR3 sequences, 10% to 15% occurring once. V was clipped by 6 bases and J by 11 bases; unmatched bases: 7. This CDR3 contains 12 residues. Germline assignment: CDR1 MDHEN and CDR2 SYDVKM. This clonotype was recorded a few times. This TCR derives from an adult who was a healthcare worker with PCR-confirmed SARS-CoV-2 infection or an uninfected control (not recorded which). Sequenced sample: whole blood. The genes are TRBV28 and TRBJ2-1, with 7 bases aligning to TRBD2. This CDR3 is CASSPSSGKQFF. CDR3 nucleotides: TGTGCCAGCAGCCCGTCTAGCGGAAAGCAGTTCTTC.